Reported below is one TCR beta chain. RNA totalling about 0.45 to 1 ug underwent reverse transcription with random hexamers. Multiplex immunoSEQ PCR targeted 54 Vbeta and 13 Jbeta TCR beta segments. MiXCR, run by TCRdb on the immunoSEQ multiplex PCR reads, gives a single entry per CDR3 protein. The sample shows approximately 130,000 distinct CDR3 sequences, under 95% of them seen only once. The CDR3 runs to 13 residues. V gave up 4 bases and J gave up 2 bases, with 8 bases separating them. The germline V gene has CDR1 PRHDT and CDR2 FYEKMQ (reference sequence). The data belong to a study of CD8 T cells in Susac syndrome. Sequencing of TCR beta was undertaken in CD8+ and CD4+ T cells derived from blood. The patients who served as multiple sclerosis controls were treatment-naive and had stable or active relapsing-remitting disease that fulfilled the revised McDonald criteria.

The chain uses TRBV13 and TRBJ1-2; D unclear. This clonotype was obtained from a human donor with multiple sclerosis. Input material: CD8+ T cells from PBMCs. DNA of the CDR3: TGTGCCAGCAGCTCGACGGAGAACTATGGCTACACCTTC. This codes for CASSSTENYGYTF.